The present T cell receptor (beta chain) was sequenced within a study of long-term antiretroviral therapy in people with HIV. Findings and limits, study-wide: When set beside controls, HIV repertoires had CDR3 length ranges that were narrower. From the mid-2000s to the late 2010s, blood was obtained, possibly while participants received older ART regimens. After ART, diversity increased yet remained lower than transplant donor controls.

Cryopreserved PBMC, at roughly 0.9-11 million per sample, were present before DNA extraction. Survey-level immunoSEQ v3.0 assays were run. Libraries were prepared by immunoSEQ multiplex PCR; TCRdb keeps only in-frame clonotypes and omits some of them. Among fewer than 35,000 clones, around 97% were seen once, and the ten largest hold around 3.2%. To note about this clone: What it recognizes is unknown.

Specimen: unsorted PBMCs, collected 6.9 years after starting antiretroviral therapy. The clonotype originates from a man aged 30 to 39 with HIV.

The CDR3 region is CASSLGALTNTEAFF. Here the CDR3 DNA reads TGTGCCAGCAGCTTAGGCGCACTAACGAACACTGAAGCTTTCTTT. This chain uses TRBV7-6 with TRBJ1-1; no clear D gene. The V gene lost 1 base and the J gene lost 1 base, with 10 bases spanning the gap. The CDR3 consists of 15 residues. Germline V lookup: CDR1 SGHVS, CDR2 FNYEAQ.